What follows are 31 T cell receptor beta chains derived from one specimen sequenced in a study of CD8 T cells in ankylosing spondylitis (dated by TCRdb to about 2017). The library was generated by 5' RACE. Reads for this sample came from an Illumina HiSeq 2500. TCRdb's own reprocessing of the public reads used fastp at Q25 and MiXCR and kept productive beta chains. Each entry is one CDR3 protein sequence, shown with its most common DNA and genes. For this sample the table gives about 150,000 distinct CDR3 sequences, of which approximately 32% were detected only once. The leading ten clones occupy around 6% of the sample. The sample consisted of synovial fluid, either unsorted or a sorted T cell fraction (not recorded which). These receptors originate from a male donor with ankylosing spondylitis.

The chain is built from TRBV25-1 and TRBJ1-2; D ambiguous. The CDR3 loop spans 13 amino acids. From germline, CDR1 is MGHDK and CDR2 SYGVNS. Trimming took off 1 base at V and 7 bases at J, with 10 bases between the two ends. Here the CDR3 DNA reads TGTGCCAGCAGTGAATCCGGGTGGAGTGGCTACACCTTC. Its protein is CASSESGWSGYTF.

J is TRBJ1-3 and V is TRBV5-8; D perhaps matches TRBD1 (5 bases). Between the trimmed V and J ends, which lost 2 bases and 0 bases, there was a span of 6 bases. The CDR3 totals 14 residues. CDR1 and CDR2 from the germline V gene are SGHTS and YDEGEE. The CDR3 nucleotides are TGTGCCAGCAGCTTCCAGGGCTCTGGAAACACCATATATTTT. This encodes CASSFQGSGNTIYF.

V gene TRBV27 combines with J gene TRBJ1-2; TRBD1 matches 9 bases. The germline CDR1 and CDR2 sequences are MNHEY and SMNVEV (reference sequence). V lost 10 bases, J lost 0 bases, and 3 bases stayed unmatched. The CDR3 is 13 amino acids. CDR3 DNA: TGTGCCACCAGGGACAGGGCTAACTATGGCTACACCTTC. Its translation is CATRDRANYGYTF.

This clonotype was seen just once. The J gene is TRBJ2-3, the V gene TRBV20-1; TRBD1 matches 8 bases. Losses at the gene ends were 2 bases for V and 7 bases for J; bases not matched to a gene: 11. The germline V gene encodes CDR1 DFQATT and CDR2 SNEGSKA (reference sequence). This CDR3 comprises 15 residues. DNA for the CDR3: TGCAGTGCTAGACCTCCGGGACAGGATTCAAATACGCAGTATTTT. Amino acid sequence: CSARPPGQDSNTQYF.

At least ten counts were recorded for this clonotype. The rearrangement joins TRBV20-1 to TRBJ2-2; tentatively, D is TRBD2 (5 bases). CDR1 and CDR2 (germline): DFQATT, SNEGSKA (reference sequence). V was shortened by 0 bases and J by 4 bases, with 15 bases between the two germline ends. CDR3 size: 16 residues. The CDR3 reads CSARDKPSGGTGELFF. The CDR3 DNA sequence: TGCAGTGCTAGAGATAAGCCCAGCGGCGGCACCGGGGAGCTGTTTTTT.

V and J are TRBV7-2 and TRBJ2-2; D is ambiguous. Germline V gene data show CDR1 as SGHTA and CDR2 as FQGNSA. The CDR3 sequence is 12 residues long. Trimming pared 5 bases from V and 7 bases from J, leaving 8 bases between. This chain's CDR3 is CASSAPFGELFF. In DNA, the CDR3 is TGTGCCAGCAGCGCCCCCTTCGGGGAGCTGTTTTTT.

This chain links TRBV28 with TRBJ1-4; D uncertain. Trimming took 7 bases from V and 0 from J, leaving 9 bases between them. Germline assignment: CDR1 MDHEN and CDR2 SYDVKM. The CDR3 totals 14 residues. CDR3 in DNA: TGTGCCAGCACATCCGGGACAACTAATGAAAAACTGTTTTTT. It codes for CASTSGTTNEKLFF.

In DNA form, the CDR3 reads TGTGCCTGGAGTGCAGTGTACAGGGGGACCGCTGAAGCTTTCTTT. Translation gives CAWSAVYRGTAEAFF. V is TRBV30 and J is TRBJ1-1, with TRBD1 matching over 8 bases. V shed 1 base, J shed 6 bases, and the junction held 10 bases outside the gene matches. The V gene's germline CDR1 is GTSNPN and CDR2 SVGIG (reference sequence). There are 15 residues in the CDR3.

This rearrangement joins TRBV7-9 to TRBJ2-1; weak D call: TRBD2 (6 bases). CDR1 is SEHNR, CDR2 FQNEAQ, per germline (reference sequence). Trimming left V 0 bases short and J 9 bases short, with 12 bases between. The CDR3 covers 14 residues. The CDR3 region is CASSLAEGLTEQFF. The CDR3 DNA follows: TGTGCCAGCAGCTTAGCTGAGGGACTCACTGAGCAGTTCTTC. Drawing the rest from reference TRBV7-9 and TRBJ2-1, the complete variable domain is DTGVSQNPRHKITKRGQNVTFRCDPISEHNRLYWYRQTLGQGPEFLTYFQNEAQLEKSRLLSDRFSAERPKGSFSTLEIQRTEQGDSAMYLCASSLAEGLTEQFFGPGTRLTVL.

This clonotype was seen a few times. This CDR3 is CASYSFGRGDNEQFF. The DNA of the CDR3 is TGTGCCAGCTATTCCTTCGGCAGGGGTGACAATGAGCAGTTCTTC. The chain joins TRBV5-6 to TRBJ2-1; D is perhaps TRBD1 (6 bases). The CDR3 is 15 amino acids. Germline V gene sequence: CDR1 SGHDT, CDR2 YYEEEE. Trimming left V 7 bases short and J 5 bases short, with 19 bases between.

This chain links TRBV11-1 with TRBJ2-1; 9 bases match TRBD2. The CDR3 loop spans 18 amino acids. Germline CDR1 SGHAT, CDR2 FQDESV (reference sequence). The V segment lost 1 base and the J segment 5 bases; nucleotides outside the gene matches: 12. The CDR3: CASSLDGTSLKIDNEQFF. CDR3 DNA: TGTGCCAGCAGCTTAGACGGGACTAGCCTGAAAATAGACAATGAGCAGTTCTTC.

The chain employs TRBV20-1 and TRBJ2-1, with 10 bases identical to TRBD2. The length of the CDR3 is 14 residues. V shed 3 bases, J shed 7 bases, and the junction held 6 bases outside the gene matches. Germline loops: CDR1 DFQATT, CDR2 SNEGSKA (reference sequence). The CDR3 nucleotides read TGCAGTGCTAGTGGGACTAGCGTGGGAAATGAGCAGTTCTTC. It translates to CSASGTSVGNEQFF.

The chain recombines TRBV6-6 with TRBJ2-1, with D perhaps matching TRBD2 (5 bases). Germline V gene sequence: CDR1 MNHNY, CDR2 SVGAGI (reference sequence). This CDR3 is built from 11 residues. V was clipped by 8 bases and J by 8 bases, with 10 bases between them. The CDR3 DNA is TGTGCCAGCTCAGGACTGGATGAGCAGTTCTTC. This sequence encodes CASSGLDEQFF.

This clonotype has more than one count but fewer than ten. The chain links TRBV5-1 to TRBJ2-2; D may correspond to TRBD1 or TRBD2 (5 bases each). With 1 base removed from V and 0 bases from J, the gap between germline ends came to 10 bases. The germline CDR1 and CDR2 sequences are SGHRS and YFSETQ. The CDR3 is made up of 16 amino acids. The CDR3 loop reads CASSLPGTANTGELFF. The DNA for the CDR3 is TGCGCCAGCAGCTTGCCGGGGACGGCGAACACCGGGGAGCTGTTTTTT.

This clonotype was detected only a few times. V and J are TRBV20-1 and TRBJ2-3, with 8 bases fitting TRBD2. J gave up 0 bases and V 7 bases, and 3 bases lay outside the gene matches. The CDR3 consists of 13 residues. The germline CDR1 and CDR2 sequences are DFQATT and SNEGSKA (reference sequence). CDR3 bases: TGCAGTGGACTAGCGAAGAGCACAGATACGCAGTATTTT. Translation gives CSGLAKSTDTQYF.

This clonotype was counted many times. This sequence joins TRBV7-9 and TRBJ1-1; D is perhaps TRBD1 (5 bases). V was shortened by 5 bases and J by 4 bases, with 17 bases between the two germline ends. This CDR3 has 15 amino acids. Germline CDR1 SEHNR, CDR2 FQNEAQ (reference sequence). CDR3 nucleotides: TGTGCCAGCAGCCGAGGCGGGGCGACCACCACTGAAGCTTTCTTT. As protein: CASSRGGATTTEAFF.

This clonotype was seen more than once but under ten times. The J gene is TRBJ2-1, the V gene TRBV7-2; D uncertain. Germline V gene data show CDR1 as SGHTA and CDR2 as FQGNSA. This CDR3 contains 13 residues. V gave up 6 bases and J gave up 7 bases, with 13 bases separating them. For the CDR3, the DNA is TGTGCCAGCAGAACCTCCGGGTGGAATGAGCAGTTCTTC. Residues: CASRTSGWNEQFF.

The rearrangement joins TRBV6-2 or TRBV6-3 to TRBJ1-1; D unclear. Trimming stripped 10 bases from V and 3 bases from J, with 15 bases between. Germline V gene lookup returns CDR1 MNHEY and CDR2 SVGEGT. The CDR3 is 13 amino acids. DNA for the CDR3: TGTGCCACCATGGGGTTTTTCGACACTGAAGCTTTCTTT. Translating gives CATMGFFDTEAFF.

This clonotype showed up just once. V gene TRBV6-2 or TRBV6-3 combines with J gene TRBJ2-7; D may be TRBD1 (5 bases). Trimming cost V 6 bases and J 7 bases, with 13 bases left between them. Germline V gives CDR1 MNHEY, CDR2 SVGEGT. The CDR3 runs to 12 residues. This CDR3 is CASRPTTAEQYF. DNA for the CDR3: TGTGCCAGCAGACCAACGACAGCTGAGCAGTACTTC.

The chain combines TRBV15 with TRBJ1-5; maybe TRBD1 (5 bases). V lost 1 base and J 3 bases, leaving 7 bases between the germline ends. CDR1 LNHNV and CDR2 YYDKDF come from the germline V gene (reference sequence). This CDR3 spans 14 amino acids. The CDR3 region is CATSRAGPNQPQHF. As DNA, the CDR3 is TGTGCCACCAGCAGAGCGGGGCCCAATCAGCCCCAGCATTTT. The complete variable domain, with remaining parts taken from reference TRBV15 and TRBJ1-5, reads DAMVIQNPRYQVTQFGKPVTLSCSQTLNHNVMYWYQQKSSQAPKLLFHYYDKDFNNEADTPDNFQSRRPNTSFCFLDIRSPGLGDTAMYLCATSRAGPNQPQHFGDGTRLSIL.

There are a few counts of this clonotype. CDR3 nucleotides: TGTGCCAGCAGCGCCTTTGGAGGCTCCTACAATGAGCAGTTCTTC. Its protein is CASSAFGGSYNEQFF. The chain carries TRBV11-1 and TRBJ2-1; weak D call: TRBD2 (5 bases). In germline, CDR1 is SGHAT, CDR2 FQDESV (reference sequence). Deletions cut 5 bases from V and 0 bases from J, with 11 bases between. This CDR3 region has 15 residues.

The V and J genes are TRBV2 and TRBJ2-7; possible D gene TRBD2, 5 bases. Germline-derived CDR1 and CDR2 are SNHLY and FYNNEI. Deletions cut 0 bases from V and 3 bases from J, with 12 bases between. There are 15 residues in the CDR3. The CDR3 protein is CASSEASLGSYEQYF. For the CDR3, the DNA is TGTGCCAGCAGTGAAGCGTCTCTAGGGAGCTACGAGCAGTACTTC.

The CDR3 spells CSAWAGGGVYNEQFF. For the CDR3, the DNA is TGCAGTGCCTGGGCTGGGGGGGGTGTCTACAATGAGCAGTTCTTC. This chain uses TRBV20-1 with TRBJ2-1, with 7 nucleotides matching TRBD2. This CDR3 has 15 residues. The J segment lost 3 bases and the V segment lost 6 bases, leaving 11 bases of the junction unmatched. Germline V gene lookup returns CDR1 DFQATT and CDR2 SNEGSKA (reference sequence).

The V call is TRBV12-5, the J call TRBJ2-1; D gene ambiguous. Trimming cost V 7 bases and J 9 bases, with 13 bases left between them. Germline assignment: CDR1 LGHNT and CDR2 FRNRAP. The CDR3 is 12 amino acids. This CDR3 reads CASASFSAEQFF. Written as DNA, the CDR3 is TGTGCTAGTGCCTCCTTCAGCGCTGAGCAGTTCTTC.

This chain connects TRBV20-1 to TRBJ1-1, with TRBD1 matching 10 bases. V lost 6 bases to trimming and J lost 5 bases; unmatched junction nucleotides: 9. The CDR3 totals 14 residues. In germline, CDR1 is DFQATT, CDR2 SNEGSKA (reference sequence). This CDR3 is CSAPRVGQGTEAFF. CDR3 bases: TGCAGTGCCCCAAGGGTGGGACAGGGGACTGAAGCTTTCTTT.

The chain joins TRBV11-2 to TRBJ2-4; D not certain. The CDR3 length is 15 residues. CDR1 is SGHAT and CDR2 is FQNNGV in the germline V gene. The V and J ends lost 5 bases and 0 bases respectively, with 11 bases between them. CDR3 amino acids: CASSPDARAKNIQYF. In DNA form, the CDR3 reads TGTGCCAGCAGCCCGGACGCGCGAGCCAAAAACATTCAGTACTTC.

In this sample, this clonotype turned up a few times. The chain recombines TRBV29-1 with TRBJ1-2; D not resolved. The CDR3 totals 12 residues. Germline CDR1 is SQVTM and CDR2 is ANQGSEA. V lost 3 bases, J lost 7 bases, and 12 bases lay in between. The CDR3 reads CSVEGRAAGYTF. CDR3 in DNA: TGCAGCGTTGAGGGCCGGGCGGCTGGCTACACCTTC. The full variable domain, completed using reference TRBV29-1 and TRBJ1-2, is SAVISQKPSRDICQRGTSLTIQCQVDSQVTMMFWYRQQPGQSLTLIATANQGSEATYESGFVIDKFPISRPNLTFSTLTVSNMSPEDSSIYLCSVEGRAAGYTFGSGTRLTVV.

Here the CDR3 reads CASSLAGTSGRTDTQYF. For the CDR3, the DNA is TGTGCCAGCAGTTTAGCCGGGACTAGCGGGAGGACAGATACGCAGTATTTT. V and J are TRBV28 and TRBJ2-3; TRBD2 matches at 15 bases. The CDR3 consists of 17 residues. Germline-derived CDR1 and CDR2 are MDHEN and SYDVKM. Trimming at V came to 2 bases and at J to 3 bases, leaving 3 bases not matched to a gene.

The sample holds a few counts of this clonotype. This chain connects TRBV4-2 to TRBJ1-5, with TRBD1 as a possible D gene (6 bases). CDR1 and CDR2 from the germline V gene are LGHNA and YNFKEQ. The length of the CDR3 is 16 residues. The V and J ends lost 0 bases and 4 bases respectively, with 13 bases between them. In DNA form, the CDR3 reads TGTGCCAGCAGCCAAGATTCGGACAGAGGGAATCAGCCCCAGCATTTT. It translates to CASSQDSDRGNQPQHF.

V gene TRBV19 combines with J gene TRBJ2-7, with 7 bases fitting TRBD2. V gave up 3 bases and J gave up 5 bases; unmatched junction bases: 10. This CDR3 region has 15 residues. Germline CDR1 and CDR2: LNHDA and SQIVND (reference sequence). In DNA, the CDR3 is TGTGCCAGTAGTATGAAGAGCGGGGCTTTCCACGAGCAGTACTTC. Translation: CASSMKSGAFHEQYF. The full variable domain, with the rest looked up from reference TRBV19 and TRBJ2-7, is DGGITQSPKYLFRKEGQNVTLSCEQNLNHDAMYWYRQDPGQGLRLIYYSQIVNDFQKGDIAEGYSVSREKKESFPLTVTSAQKNPTAFYLCASSMKSGAFHEQYFGPGTRLTVT.

The chain couples TRBV4-3 to TRBJ2-1, with D unclear. Germline V CDR1 and CDR2: LGHNA, YSLEER. CDR3 size: 13 residues. V shed 4 bases and J shed 13 bases, with 17 bases lying between them. The CDR3 spells CASSLRNKGDQFF. For the CDR3, the DNA is TGCGCCAGCAGCCTCCGGAATAAGGGTGACCAGTTCTTC.